The next 30 T cell receptor beta chains were all read from a single sample in a study of T cell changes during pregnancy in multiple sclerosis. Generated by immunoSEQ multiplex PCR, the TCRdb table keeps only in-frame clones and is missing some. The table shows around 36,000 clones, with around 90% occurring only once. The sample consisted of CD4+ T cells from peripheral blood mononuclear cells, taken in the third trimester of pregnancy. The receptor source for this set is a female donor with multiple sclerosis, enrolled in a pregnancy study.

The V and J genes are TRBV7-6 and TRBJ2-7; 9 positions match TRBD1. The CDR3 consists of 15 residues. CDR1 is SGHVS, CDR2 FNYEAQ, per germline. J was trimmed by 2 bases and V by 1 base; bases with no gene match: 3. In DNA form, the CDR3 reads TGTGCCAGCAGCTTAGGACAGGGGGGCCCCTACGAGCAGTACTTC. Protein: CASSLGQGGPYEQYF.

The CDR3, as DNA: TGTGCCAGCAGCCTTAACGCGGTAGAGCAGTTCTTC. It translates to CASSLNAVEQFF. The gene calls are TRBV7-2 and TRBJ2-1, with D hard to call. The V gene's germline CDR1 is SGHTA and CDR2 FQGNSA. CDR3 length equals 12 residues. V was trimmed by 5 bases and J by 10 bases, leaving 12 bases between them.

The chain combines TRBV5-1 with TRBJ2-5; 10 bases align to TRBD1. V trimming: 5 bases; J trimming: 2 bases; junction bases outside the gene matches: 15. CDR1 and CDR2 from the germline V gene are SGHRS and YFSETQ. This CDR3 is built from 18 residues. The CDR3 is CASSRSGTGAWIQETQYF. The CDR3 region has the DNA TGCGCCAGCAGTCGTTCCGGGACAGGGGCCTGGATTCAAGAGACCCAGTACTTC. Full variable domain (remainder filled in from reference TRBV5-1 and TRBJ2-5): KAGVTQTPRYLIKTRGQQVTLSCSPISGHRSVSWYQQTPGQGLQFLFEYFSETQRNKGNFPGRFSGRQFSNSRSEMNVSTLELGDSALYLCASSRSGTGAWIQETQYFGPGTRLLVL.

V usage is TRBV5-4 and J usage is TRBJ2-7; tentative D call: TRBD2 (6 bases). Germline assignment: CDR1 SGHNT and CDR2 YYREEE (reference sequence). Trimming shortened V by 5 bases and J by 5 bases, and 14 bases separated the two germline ends. This CDR3 has 13 amino acids. The CDR3 loop is CASSHVAENEQYF. The CDR3 bases are TGTGCCAGCAGTCACGTAGCGGAGAACGAGCAGTACTTC. The complete variable domain, with remaining parts taken from reference TRBV5-4 and TRBJ2-7, reads ETGVTQSPTHLIKTRGQQVTLRCSSQSGHNTVSWYQQALGQGPQFIFQYYREEENGRGNFPPRFSGLQFPNYSSELNVNALELDDSALYLCASSHVAENEQYFGPGTRLTVT.

This rearrangement joins TRBV5-4 to TRBJ2-3; 7 nucleotides match TRBD1. Germline trimming cut 4 bases from V and 1 base from J; bases unmatched to any gene: 9. The CDR3 contains 16 residues. Germline CDR1 and CDR2: SGHNT and YYREEE (reference sequence). CDR3 nucleotide sequence: TGTGCCAGCAGCCTGGGACAGCTTCGAGGCACAGATACGCAGTATTTT. Protein: CASSLGQLRGTDTQYF.

The chain combines TRBV11-2 with TRBJ2-5; tentative D call: TRBD2 (6 bases). There are 13 residues in the CDR3. Trimming took 7 bases from V and 5 from J, leaving 14 bases between them. Germline CDR1 SGHAT, CDR2 FQNNGV. Here the CDR3 reads CASTRPGGETQYF. In DNA form, the CDR3 reads TGTGCCAGCACGCGGCCTGGGGGGGAGACCCAGTACTTC.

This chain uses TRBV19 with TRBJ2-5; TRBD2 matches 8 bases. Germline V gene sequence: CDR1 LNHDA, CDR2 SQIVND (reference sequence). J lost 2 bases, V lost 6 bases, and 5 bases had no gene match. This CDR3 comprises 14 residues. Here the CDR3 DNA reads TGTGCCAGTAGCCCGGGGGGGGGACAAGAGACCCAGTACTTC. Translation gives CASSPGGGQETQYF.

The chain links TRBV7-9 to TRBJ1-4, with TRBD1 matching over 7 bases. The CDR3 contains 14 residues. In germline, CDR1 is SEHNR, CDR2 FQNEAQ (reference sequence). V lost 1 base to trimming and J lost 8 bases; unmatched junction nucleotides: 4. The CDR3 nucleotides read TGTGCCAGCAGCTTAGGGCAGGGGGAGGAAAAACTGTTTTTT. It encodes CASSLGQGEEKLFF.

The chain uses TRBV4-2 and TRBJ1-4; D remains unclear. Trimming removed 1 base at V and 0 bases at J, with 3 bases between. This CDR3 has 14 amino acids. CDR1 is LGHNA, CDR2 YNFKEQ, per germline. CDR3 sequence reads: CASSQASTNEKLFF. CDR3 sequence (DNA): TGTGCCAGCAGCCAAGCTTCAACTAATGAAAAACTGTTTTTT.

CDR3 nucleotides: TGTGCCTCCAACTTAGGGGGACCCCAAGAGACCCAGTACTTC. This gives the protein CASNLGGPQETQYF. The chain couples TRBV30 to TRBJ2-5; weak D call: TRBD1 (6 bases). The germline V and J ends were trimmed by 7 bases and 1 base, with 16 bases remaining between them. Germline V gene lookup returns CDR1 GTSNPN and CDR2 SVGIG (reference sequence). This CDR3 has 14 residues.

This chain joins TRBV2 and TRBJ2-2; 9 nucleotides agree with TRBD2. Germline CDR1 is SNHLY and CDR2 is FYNNEI. The V segment lost 5 bases and the J segment 6 bases; nucleotides outside the gene matches: 19. The CDR3 extends over 19 amino acids. The CDR3 DNA reads TGTGCCAGCAGTTACTCGTCTGGTCCCCTAGCGGGGTCATCCGGGGAGCTGTTTTTT. Its protein is CASSYSSGPLAGSSGELFF. Supplemented by reference TRBV2 and TRBJ2-2, the full variable domain reads EPEVTQTPSHQVTQMGQEVILRCVPISNHLYFYWYRQILGQKVEFLVSFYNNEISEKSEIFDDQFSVERPDGSNFTLKIRSTKLEDSAMYFCASSYSSGPLAGSSGELFFGEGSRLTVL.

This rearrangement joins TRBV30 to TRBJ1-1; no firm D call. V gave up 5 bases and J gave up 4 bases, with 17 bases separating them. The CDR3 has 14 residues. The germline CDR1 and CDR2 sequences are GTSNPN and SVGIG (reference sequence). Here the CDR3 DNA reads TGTGCCTGGTTCTCATCGGGGAGAAGCACTGAAGCTTTCTTT. Translating gives CAWFSSGRSTEAFF. The full variable domain, rest sourced from reference TRBV30 and TRBJ1-1, is SQTIHQWPATLVQPVGSPLSLECTVEGTSNPNLYWYRQAAGRGLQLLFYSVGIGQISSEVPQNLSASRPQDRQFILSSKKLLLSDSGFYLCAWFSSGRSTEAFFGQGTRLTVV.

The chain joins TRBV7-3 to TRBJ1-1, with unresolved D. Trimming took off 4 bases at V and 6 bases at J, with 24 bases between the two ends. This CDR3 has 17 amino acids. The germline V gene has CDR1 SGHTA and CDR2 FQGTGA. The CDR3 nucleotides read TGTGCCAGCAGCTCGCACTATCCCCAGACCCAATCCGCTGAAGCTTTCTTT. Its translation: CASSSHYPQTQSAEAFF.

There are a few counts of this clone. The CDR3 loop reads CASSLAGGETQYF. Written as DNA, the CDR3 is TGCGCCAGCAGCTTGGCGGGAGGAGAGACCCAGTACTTC. The rearrangement uses TRBV5-1 and TRBJ2-5; TRBD2 matches 7 bases. The CDR3 has 13 residues. Germline V gene lookup returns CDR1 SGHRS and CDR2 YFSETQ. Trimming removed 0 bases from V and 4 bases from J; junction bases left unmatched: 0.

The rearrangement joins TRBV30 to TRBJ1-2; D is possibly TRBD1 (6 bases). The germline V and J ends were trimmed by 6 bases and 2 bases, with 16 bases remaining between them. This CDR3 region has 14 residues. Germline lookup yields CDR1 GTSNPN and CDR2 SVGIG (reference sequence). The CDR3 region has the DNA TGTGCCTGCCTACTTACCACAGGGAACTATGGCTACACCTTC. This gives the protein CACLLTTGNYGYTF.

This chain connects TRBV2 to TRBJ1-5; D gene ambiguous. This CDR3 has 13 residues. Trimming cost V 8 bases and J 7 bases, with 15 bases left between them. Germline V gene sequence: CDR1 SNHLY, CDR2 FYNNEI. This CDR3 reads CASRESQRQPQHF. The CDR3 DNA is TGTGCCAGCCGGGAGTCCCAAAGGCAGCCCCAGCATTTT.

The rearrangement uses TRBV25-1 and TRBJ1-1; 7 positions agree with TRBD1. J gave up 1 base and V 1 base, and 6 bases lay outside the gene matches. Germline V lookup: CDR1 MGHDK, CDR2 SYGVNS. This CDR3 comprises 16 residues. The CDR3 reads CASSELGTDPNTEAFF. In DNA form, the CDR3 reads TGTGCCAGCAGTGAATTGGGGACAGACCCGAACACTGAAGCTTTCTTT.

V usage is TRBV19 and J usage is TRBJ2-5, with 10 nucleotides matching TRBD2. The length of the CDR3 is 18 residues. V lost 1 base to trimming and J lost 6 bases; unmatched junction nucleotides: 14. Germline CDR1 LNHDA, CDR2 SQIVND (reference sequence). This CDR3 is CASSIARLAGRIEKTQYF. In nucleotides, the CDR3 is TGTGCCAGTAGTATAGCACGACTAGCGGGTCGAATCGAGAAGACCCAGTACTTC.

The CDR3 DNA is TGCGCCAGCAGCCAAACAGGGGGTCGCAGGGGCTACGAGCAGTACTTC. Protein product: CASSQTGGRRGYEQYF. This rearrangement joins TRBV4-1 to TRBJ2-7, with 8 bases aligning to TRBD1. This CDR3 has 16 amino acids. J was trimmed by 3 bases and V by 2 bases; bases with no gene match: 9. In germline, CDR1 is MGHRA, CDR2 YSYEKL.

In this sample, this clone turned up once. The chain recombines TRBV27 with TRBJ1-5, with 7 bases matching TRBD1. Unmatched junction bases numbered 9, after V lost 4 bases and J lost 3 bases. In germline, CDR1 is MNHEY, CDR2 SMNVEV (reference sequence). The CDR3 has 16 residues. The CDR3 is CASSYRGRASNQPQHF. The CDR3 DNA reads TGTGCCAGCAGTTACAGGGGAAGGGCTTCCAATCAGCCCCAGCATTTT.

The chain uses TRBV6-1 and TRBJ2-6; D gene unclear. Germline assignment: CDR1 MNHNS and CDR2 SASEGT. The length of the CDR3 is 15 residues. The V gene lost 1 base and the J gene lost 1 base, with 5 bases spanning the gap. CDR3 nucleotides: TGTGCCAGCAGTGAAGGGCCTTCTGGGGCCAACGTCCTGACTTTC. This translates into CASSEGPSGANVLTF.

The V call is TRBV12-5, the J call TRBJ2-5; unclear D gene. Trimming removed 2 bases from V and 4 bases from J, with 5 bases in between. The CDR3 is made up of 12 amino acids. Germline V CDR1 and CDR2: LGHNT, FRNRAP. The CDR3: CASGLFVETQYF. CDR3 coding DNA: TGTGCTAGTGGTTTGTTCGTAGAGACCCAGTACTTC.

This clone is a singleton in its sample. This rearrangement joins TRBV6-6 to TRBJ2-7; TRBD2 is a possible D gene (5 bases). Between the trimmed V and J ends, which lost 5 bases and 3 bases, there was a span of 20 bases. The CDR3 runs to 16 residues. The germline V gene encodes CDR1 MNHNY and CDR2 SVGAGI (reference sequence). The CDR3 protein is CASSTRRVRDVYEQYF. The CDR3 bases are TGTGCCAGCAGTACCCGAAGAGTTCGGGATGTCTACGAGCAGTACTTC.

This chain uses TRBV14 with TRBJ1-5, with D perhaps matching TRBD1 (5 bases). CDR1 and CDR2 from the germline V gene are SGHDN and FVKESK. This CDR3 is 19 amino acids long. V dropped 0 bases and J dropped 0 bases, with 18 bases sitting between them. CDR3: CASSQDLGGWSYSNQPQHF. The CDR3 nucleotides are TGTGCCAGCAGCCAAGATCTGGGGGGATGGTCTTATAGCAATCAGCCCCAGCATTTT.

This chain connects TRBV5-1 to TRBJ2-1, with TRBD1 as a possible D gene (6 bases). The length of the CDR3 is 18 residues. Germline loops: CDR1 SGHRS, CDR2 YFSETQ. The V end was cut by 3 bases, the J end by 1 base, with 20 bases between. The CDR3 sequence: CASSWGLKQGRSYNEQFF. The CDR3, as DNA: TGCGCCAGCAGCTGGGGATTAAAACAGGGTCGATCCTACAATGAGCAGTTCTTC.

The rearrangement links TRBV28 to TRBJ1-5; D remains unclear. Per the germline V gene, CDR1 is MDHEN and CDR2 is SYDVKM. The V end lost 3 bases, the J end lost 3 bases, and 15 bases lay between the germline ends. The CDR3 has 16 amino acids. In DNA form, the CDR3 reads TGTGCCAGCAGTTTCCGAGACAAGGCCATCAATCAGCCCCAGCATTTT. Its protein product is CASSFRDKAINQPQHF. The full variable domain, its missing parts supplied by reference TRBV28 and TRBJ1-5, is DVKVTQSSRYLVKRTGEKVFLECVQDMDHENMFWYRQDPGLGLRLIYFSYDVKMKEKGDIPEGYSVSREKKERFSLILESASTNQTSMYLCASSFRDKAINQPQHFGDGTRLSIL.

J is TRBJ2-7 and V is TRBV25-1; 8 bases are a match to TRBD2. The ends lost 4 bases at V and 3 bases at J; junction bases unmatched: 8. Germline CDR1 and CDR2: MGHDK and SYGVNS. The CDR3 runs to 15 residues. In DNA form, the CDR3 reads TGTGCCAGCAGTGCCCCCGGGACTAGGGGCTACGAGCAGTACTTC. Its translation: CASSAPGTRGYEQYF.

The rearrangement uses TRBV19 and TRBJ2-1, with TRBD1 as a possible D gene (5 bases). The V end was cut by 3 bases, the J end by 4 bases, with 10 bases between. CDR3 length: 14 residues. Germline CDR1 and CDR2: LNHDA and SQIVND (reference sequence). The CDR3 region has the DNA TGTGCCAGTAGTATGCGATCAGGGTACAATGAGCAGTTCTTC. This gives the protein CASSMRSGYNEQFF. Together with reference TRBV19 and TRBJ2-1, the CDR3 gives the full variable domain: DGGITQSPKYLFRKEGQNVTLSCEQNLNHDAMYWYRQDPGQGLRLIYYSQIVNDFQKGDIAEGYSVSREKKESFPLTVTSAQKNPTAFYLCASSMRSGYNEQFFGPGTRLTVL.

This rearrangement joins TRBV5-1 to TRBJ2-4; D might be TRBD1 (5 bases). CDR1 SGHRS and CDR2 YFSETQ come from the germline V gene. The CDR3 loop spans 14 amino acids. V shed 4 bases and J shed 8 bases, with 16 bases lying between them. The CDR3 region has the DNA TGCGCCAGCAGCACCGGGCGGCAGGGCGACATTCAGTACTTC. It translates to CASSTGRQGDIQYF.

The chain links TRBV4-1 to TRBJ2-1, with TRBD1 matching 8 bases. This CDR3 contains 15 residues. CDR1 is MGHRA, CDR2 YSYEKL, per germline. V shed 1 base and J 4 bases; nucleotides not matched to a gene: 3. DNA of the CDR3: TGCGCCAGCAGCCAAGCAGGGGGCGATTACAATGAGCAGTTCTTC. It specifies CASSQAGGDYNEQFF.